A few counts support the clone carrying this T cell receptor beta chain. This specimen belongs to a study of identical twins. TCRdb reanalysed the 5' RACE reads using MiXCR and keeps one entry per CDR3 protein. The sample lists 550,000 to 700,000 distinct CDR3 sequences, 7.5% to 10% occurring once. The germline V and J ends were trimmed by 3 bases and 10 bases, with 18 bases remaining between them. CDR1 is MNHEY, CDR2 SMNVEV, per germline (reference sequence). The CDR3 covers 14 residues. The same sample was also studied in work on yellow fever vaccine responses in identical twins.

Sequenced sample: PBMCs. The receptor's source is a woman younger than 35 in good health. The gene calls are TRBV27 and TRBJ2-5; D is perhaps TRBD2 (7 bases). The CDR3 DNA follows: TGTGCCAGCAGTTTCGGGGGGACGGGGGGCGTCCAGTACTTC. Protein sequence: CASSFGGTGGVQYF.